Listed below are T cell receptor beta chains from one sample, sequenced in a study of T cell repertoires in cytomegalovirus infection. Each CDR3 protein is one row after TCRdb ran MiXCR on the reads. The repertoire holds hundreds of thousands of distinct CDR3 sequences, with 20% to 25% as singletons. Input material: CD8+ T cells from PBMCs. These receptors were collected from a human donor in good health (CMV status not recorded). Some clones in this sample may be carry-over from other donors' samples. CDR3s include the opening cysteine and the closing phenylalanine or tryptophan. A D gene is named only where the DNA matches it firmly. Expanded clones are given a class, and other clones once, few, many or no size at all.

clone_size: few
d_call: -
j_call: TRBJ2-5
v_call: TRBV2
cdr3_nt: TGTGCCAGCTTTAACGGCAGAAATTTACAAGAGACCCAGTACTTC
cdr3_aa: CASFNGRNLQETQYF

clone_size: many
d_call: TRBD1
j_call: TRBJ2-7
v_call: TRBV7-2
cdr3_nt: TGTGCCAGCAGCCCGGGACAGGCCCCCTACGAGCAGTACTTC
cdr3_aa: CASSPGQAPYEQYF

clone_size: many
d_call: TRBD1
j_call: TRBJ2-7
v_call: TRBV7-9
cdr3_nt: TGTGCCAGCAGCAACCTACCGGGACAGGGTACCAACGAGCAGTACTTC
cdr3_aa: CASSNLPGQGTNEQYF

clone_size: -
d_call: TRBD1
j_call: TRBJ2-5
v_call: TRBV28
cdr3_nt: TGTGCCAGCAGTATCCCGGACAGGGGGGGGCAAGAGACCCAGTACTTC
cdr3_aa: CASSIPDRGGQETQYF

clone_size: many
d_call: TRBD1
j_call: TRBJ2-1
v_call: TRBV6-2/TRBV6-3
cdr3_nt: TGTGCCAGCAGGACGACAGGGGGGGATTGGTTCTTC
cdr3_aa: CASRTTGGDWFF

clone_size: -
d_call: -
j_call: TRBJ1-2
v_call: TRBV5-4
cdr3_nt: TGTGCCAGCAGCTTGGTTGCAGGGGTCTATGGCTACACCTTC
cdr3_aa: CASSLVAGVYGYTF

clone_size: once
d_call: -
j_call: TRBJ2-6
v_call: TRBV7-4
cdr3_nt: TGTGCCAGCATCACATCAGGGGTCTCTGGGGCCAACGTCCTGACTTTC
cdr3_aa: CASITSGVSGANVLTF

clone_size: few
d_call: -
j_call: TRBJ1-1
v_call: TRBV6-2/TRBV6-3
cdr3_nt: TGTGCCAGCAGTTACGAGGAATCTGAAGCTTTCTTT
cdr3_aa: CASSYEESEAFF

clone_size: -
d_call: -
j_call: TRBJ1-2
v_call: TRBV7-2
cdr3_nt: TGTGCCAGCAGCTTAGGCACCAGATACTATGGCTACACCTTC
cdr3_aa: CASSLGTRYYGYTF

clone_size: few
d_call: -
j_call: TRBJ1-1
v_call: TRBV6-5
cdr3_nt: TGTACCAGCAGCCTGGGCGGGGGAACTGAAGCTTTCTTT
cdr3_aa: CTSSLGGGTEAFF

clone_size: many
d_call: -
j_call: TRBJ1-1
v_call: TRBV12-3/TRBV12-4
cdr3_nt: TGTGCCAGCAGTTCCTCTGCCCCTGAAGCTTTCTTT
cdr3_aa: CASSSSAPEAFF

clone_size: many
d_call: -
j_call: TRBJ1-3
v_call: TRBV10-3
cdr3_nt: TGTGCCATCAGTTCTTCTATAAACACCATATATTTT
cdr3_aa: CAISSSINTIYF

clone_size: once
d_call: TRBD1
j_call: TRBJ1-1
v_call: TRBV10-2
cdr3_nt: TGCGCCAGCAGTCTACAGGGGGCAGCCACTGAAGCTTTCTTT
cdr3_aa: CASSLQGAATEAFF

clone_size: few
d_call: -
j_call: TRBJ2-7
v_call: TRBV19
cdr3_nt: TGTGCCAGTAGTACGGAAGAAAAGGATCCCTACGAGCAGTACTTC
cdr3_aa: CASSTEEKDPYEQYF

clone_size: -
d_call: -
j_call: TRBJ2-3
v_call: TRBV29-1
cdr3_nt: TGCAGCGTTGAAGAGCAGGGCACAGATACGCAGTATTTT
cdr3_aa: CSVEEQGTDTQYF

clone_size: -
d_call: -
j_call: TRBJ2-3
v_call: TRBV7-6
cdr3_nt: TGTGCCAGCAGCCTCCGGGACTCGAACACAGATACGCAGTATTTT
cdr3_aa: CASSLRDSNTDTQYF

clone_size: -
d_call: TRBD2
j_call: TRBJ2-2
v_call: TRBV19
cdr3_nt: TGTGCCAGTAGTATCTTCGGGGGGGCCACCGGGGAGCTGTTTTTT
cdr3_aa: CASSIFGGATGELFF

clone_size: many
d_call: TRBD1
j_call: TRBJ2-1
v_call: TRBV6-1
cdr3_nt: TGTGCCAGCATCAACCGGGACAGGGGCTACAATGAGCAGTTCTTC
cdr3_aa: CASINRDRGYNEQFF

clone_size: -
d_call: -
j_call: TRBJ1-1
v_call: TRBV7-9
cdr3_nt: TGTGCCAGCAGCTTAACCGGTAGATCAAACACTGAAGCTTTCTTT
cdr3_aa: CASSLTGRSNTEAFF

clone_size: many
d_call: TRBD1
j_call: TRBJ1-1
v_call: TRBV7-9
cdr3_nt: TGTGCCAGCAGCCCGGGGACAGGTGAAGCTTTCTTT
cdr3_aa: CASSPGTGEAFF

clone_size: -
d_call: TRBD2
j_call: TRBJ2-3
v_call: TRBV9
cdr3_nt: TGTGCCAGCAGCCCTACAACTAGCGGGGGAGGAGGAGATACGCAGTATTTT
cdr3_aa: CASSPTTSGGGGDTQYF

clone_size: many
d_call: TRBD2
j_call: TRBJ2-5
v_call: TRBV7-2
cdr3_nt: TGTGCCAGCAGCTTAAGGGAGGGGGAGGAGCGGGGGGGCGGGCAAGAGACCCAGTACTTC
cdr3_aa: CASSLREGEERGGGQETQYF

clone_size: many
d_call: -
j_call: TRBJ1-5
v_call: TRBV12-3/TRBV12-4
cdr3_nt: TGTGCCAGCAGTTTCTTCGGGCGACCAGAGAATCAGCCCCAGCATTTT
cdr3_aa: CASSFFGRPENQPQHF

clone_size: -
d_call: -
j_call: TRBJ2-7
v_call: TRBV10-3
cdr3_nt: TGTGCCATCAGGACCGTGAGTCCCGAGGGCGAGCAGTACTTC
cdr3_aa: CAIRTVSPEGEQYF

clone_size: many
d_call: -
j_call: TRBJ1-5
v_call: TRBV7-8
cdr3_nt: TGTGCCAGCGGAGAAAATCAGCCCCAGCATTTT
cdr3_aa: CASGENQPQHF

clone_size: -
d_call: -
j_call: TRBJ2-1
v_call: TRBV7-2
cdr3_nt: TGTGCCAGCAGCTTTGACAGGGGAGGGTACAATGAGCAGTTCTTC
cdr3_aa: CASSFDRGGYNEQFF

clone_size: -
d_call: -
j_call: TRBJ2-1
v_call: TRBV11-2
cdr3_nt: TGTGCCAGCAGCCTCGGTGGGGCTAGCTTCAATGAGCAGTTCTTC
cdr3_aa: CASSLGGASFNEQFF

clone_size: -
d_call: -
j_call: TRBJ1-2
v_call: TRBV12-3/TRBV12-4
cdr3_nt: TGTGCCAGCAGCCCCGGGAGCGACTACACCTTC
cdr3_aa: CASSPGSDYTF

clone_size: few
d_call: -
j_call: TRBJ1-2
v_call: TRBV4-1
cdr3_nt: TGCGCCAGCAGCGGTGAGAACTATGGCTACACCTTC
cdr3_aa: CASSGENYGYTF

clone_size: -
d_call: -
j_call: TRBJ1-6
v_call: TRBV13
cdr3_nt: TGTGTCAGCAGCTTGCGCCTTTCTGATTCACCCCTCCACTTT
cdr3_aa: CVSSLRLSDSPLHF

clone_size: few
d_call: -
j_call: TRBJ1-5
v_call: TRBV20-1
cdr3_nt: TGCAGTGCTAGAGGGGGGGTCATCTCCAATCAGCCCCAGCATTTT
cdr3_aa: CSARGGVISNQPQHF

clone_size: few
d_call: -
j_call: TRBJ1-2
v_call: TRBV20-1
cdr3_nt: TGCAGTGGCCCGGGAGGCTACACCTTC
cdr3_aa: CSGPGGYTF

clone_size: few
d_call: TRBD1
j_call: TRBJ2-2
v_call: TRBV20-1
cdr3_nt: TGCAGTGCTAGAGAGACAGGGCCGAACACCGGGGAGCTGTTTTTT
cdr3_aa: CSARETGPNTGELFF

clone_size: few
d_call: -
j_call: TRBJ2-3
v_call: TRBV6-6
cdr3_nt: TGTGCCAGCAGTTACTCGAGGCATTCCGCAGATACGCAGTATTTT
cdr3_aa: CASSYSRHSADTQYF

clone_size: once
d_call: -
j_call: TRBJ2-3
v_call: TRBV29-1
cdr3_nt: TGCAGCGTTGCCGGTTCCCGAACGACAGATACGCAGTATTTT
cdr3_aa: CSVAGSRTTDTQYF

clone_size: -
d_call: -
j_call: TRBJ1-1
v_call: TRBV29-1
cdr3_nt: TGCAGCGCCCGGGAGGGAGGGACGGGGACGGCTGAAGCTTTCTTT
cdr3_aa: CSAREGGTGTAEAFF

clone_size: few
d_call: -
j_call: TRBJ2-1
v_call: TRBV5-1
cdr3_nt: TGCGCCAGCAGCTTAGCGTCCGGGACTTACTACAATGAGCAGTTCTTC
cdr3_aa: CASSLASGTYYNEQFF

clone_size: -
d_call: -
j_call: TRBJ2-1
v_call: TRBV6-2/TRBV6-3
cdr3_nt: TGTGCCAGCAGTTACTCCGGGCCGCCCTACAATGAGCAGTTCTTC
cdr3_aa: CASSYSGPPYNEQFF

clone_size: -
d_call: -
j_call: TRBJ2-3
v_call: TRBV6-1
cdr3_nt: TGTGCCAGCAGACCAATAGCGTGGGAGAGCACAGATACGCAGTATTTT
cdr3_aa: CASRPIAWESTDTQYF

clone_size: -
d_call: -
j_call: TRBJ2-3
v_call: TRBV9
cdr3_nt: TGTGCCAGCAGCGTAGACTTAGATACGCAGTATTTT
cdr3_aa: CASSVDLDTQYF

clone_size: few
d_call: -
j_call: TRBJ1-6
v_call: TRBV5-6
cdr3_nt: TGTGCCAGCAGTACCTCCGACACGCTTGGATCACCCCTCCACTTT
cdr3_aa: CASSTSDTLGSPLHF

clone_size: few
d_call: TRBD2
j_call: TRBJ2-1
v_call: TRBV7-9
cdr3_nt: TGTGCCAGCAGCCCCGAAGGACTAGCGGGGAATGAGCAGTTCTTC
cdr3_aa: CASSPEGLAGNEQFF

clone_size: many
d_call: TRBD1
j_call: TRBJ2-7
v_call: TRBV6-5
cdr3_nt: TGTGCCAGCAGTTACGGGACAGGGGATTTCGAGCAGTACTTC
cdr3_aa: CASSYGTGDFEQYF

clone_size: many
d_call: -
j_call: TRBJ1-1
v_call: TRBV13
cdr3_nt: TGTGCCAGCAGCTTACCAGGCACTGAAGCTTTCTTT
cdr3_aa: CASSLPGTEAFF

clone_size: few
d_call: -
j_call: TRBJ2-3
v_call: TRBV10-3
cdr3_nt: TGTGCCATCAGGCCCTTACATAGTTCGTCCACAGATACGCAGTATTTT
cdr3_aa: CAIRPLHSSSTDTQYF

clone_size: -
d_call: -
j_call: TRBJ2-1
v_call: TRBV6-2/TRBV6-3
cdr3_nt: TGTGCCAGCAGTTACGACCCCCTGGGGAACTCCTACAATGAGCAGTTCTTC
cdr3_aa: CASSYDPLGNSYNEQFF

clone_size: few
d_call: -
j_call: TRBJ2-1
v_call: TRBV6-5
cdr3_nt: TGTGCCAGCAGTTACACTTTATACAATGAGCAGTTCTTC
cdr3_aa: CASSYTLYNEQFF

clone_size: few
d_call: TRBD1
j_call: TRBJ2-3
v_call: TRBV7-9
cdr3_nt: TGTGCCAGCAGGCCTCCAGGGGGCCTTAGCACAGATACGCAGTATTTT
cdr3_aa: CASRPPGGLSTDTQYF

clone_size: few
d_call: TRBD2
j_call: TRBJ2-7
v_call: TRBV7-9
cdr3_nt: TGTGCCAGCAGCGGTAGCGGGGGGGCCCCCAACGAGCAGTACTTC
cdr3_aa: CASSGSGGAPNEQYF

clone_size: few
d_call: -
j_call: TRBJ1-2
v_call: TRBV29-1
cdr3_nt: TGCAGCGTTGTCGACAGATCCTACTATGGCTACACCTTC
cdr3_aa: CSVVDRSYYGYTF

clone_size: -
d_call: TRBD1
j_call: TRBJ1-5
v_call: TRBV29-1
cdr3_nt: TGCAGCGCGACAGGGTCGGGCAATCAGCCCCAGCATTTT
cdr3_aa: CSATGSGNQPQHF

clone_size: many
d_call: TRBD2
j_call: TRBJ2-1
v_call: TRBV7-2
cdr3_nt: TGTGCCAGCAGCTTAGCGGAGGTAGCGGGGTATGAGCAGTTCTTC
cdr3_aa: CASSLAEVAGYEQFF

clone_size: -
d_call: TRBD1
j_call: TRBJ1-1
v_call: TRBV19
cdr3_nt: TGTGCCAGTAGTGCCTCCACAGGGGGCGCGGGTGAAGCTTTCTTT
cdr3_aa: CASSASTGGAGEAFF

clone_size: -
d_call: TRBD1
j_call: TRBJ1-5
v_call: TRBV20-1
cdr3_nt: TGCAGTGCTAGGGGGGACAGGGCAACGAGCAATCAGCCCCAGCATTTT
cdr3_aa: CSARGDRATSNQPQHF